A selection of T cell receptor beta chains follows, all from one sample in a study of naive and memory T cell subsets. TCRdb reprocessed the UMI-ligation and nested PCR reads with MiXCR, giving one entry per CDR3 protein. This sample has 30,000 to 35,000 distinct CDR3 sequences, with about 6.2% found just once. The specimen was skin, collected from a tuberculin skin test site. These receptors originate from an adult in good health. CDR3s include the opening cysteine and the closing phenylalanine or tryptophan. D genes are given only for firm matches. For some rows the clone size is stated as once, few or many, or as a class when expanded; others skip it.

J	D	size	V	CDR3	DNA
TRBJ1-3	TRBD1	NA	TRBV11-2	CASSYRGTSGNTIYF	TGTGCCAGCAGCTACAGGGGAACCTCTGGAAACACCATATATTTT
TRBJ1-5	NA	many	TRBV19	CASSILSGSNQPQHF	TGTGCCAGTAGTATCCTCTCTGGCAGCAATCAGCCCCAGCATTTT
TRBJ1-3	NA	few	TRBV28	CASSSERIGTPYF	TGTGCCAGCAGTTCCGAGCGGATCGGAACACCATATTTT
TRBJ2-1	NA	NA	TRBV20-1	CSARAGTASRNEQFF	TGCAGTGCTAGAGCCGGGACTGCCAGCCGCAATGAGCAGTTCTTC
TRBJ1-5	NA	few	TRBV14	CASSPSQALQGNSNQPQHF	TGTGCCAGCAGCCCGAGCCAAGCCCTCCAGGGTAATAGCAATCAGCCCCAGCATTTT
TRBJ2-4	NA	many	TRBV5-4	CASILAGGANRNIQYF	TGTGCCAGCATCTTGGCCGGCGGGGCCAACAGGAACATTCAGTACTTC
TRBJ2-7	TRBD1	many	TRBV2	CASRPGQGAGEQYF	TGTGCCAGCAGGCCCGGACAGGGGGCTGGCGAGCAGTACTTC
TRBJ2-7	TRBD2	NA	TRBV7-9	CAGGGGLLLGEQYF	TGTGCCGGCGGGGGTGGGCTCCTCCTAGGCGAGCAGTACTTC
TRBJ2-1	NA	few	TRBV12-3/TRBV12-4	CASSSLVGEQFF	TGTGCCAGCAGTTCCCTAGTGGGTGAGCAGTTCTTC
TRBJ2-7	TRBD1	many	TRBV6-5	CASSQTGGSYEQYF	TGTGCCAGCAGCCAGACAGGGGGAAGCTACGAGCAGTACTTC
TRBJ2-3	NA	many	TRBV2	CASSEGRGRGTDTQYF	TGTGCCAGCAGTGAAGGTCGGGGACGGGGCACAGATACGCAGTATTTT
TRBJ2-2	NA	many	TRBV11-1	CASSRVAGELFF	TGTGCCAGCAGCCGAGTGGCCGGGGAGCTGTTTTTT
TRBJ2-3	TRBD1	many	TRBV4-2	CASSQIIRQGSTDTQYF	TGTGCCAGCAGCCAGATAATCCGACAGGGAAGCACAGATACGCAGTATTTT
TRBJ2-5	TRBD2	medium-sized	TRBV9	CASSVRWGGRETQYF	TGTGCCAGCAGCGTAAGATGGGGGGGTCGAGAGACCCAGTACTTC
TRBJ1-2	NA	many	TRBV20-1	CSATGRGGYGYTF	TGCAGTGCTACGGGACGCGGCGGATATGGCTACACCTTC
TRBJ2-3	NA	many	TRBV27	CASRVGGLQDTQYF	TGTGCCAGCAGGGTGGGGGGGCTGCAAGATACGCAGTATTTT
TRBJ2-1	NA	few	TRBV7-9	CASKSGQAGVSSYNEQFF	TGTGCCAGCAAATCCGGGCAGGCCGGGGTAAGCTCCTACAATGAGCAGTTCTTC
TRBJ2-2	NA	many	TRBV19	CASSTHPNSNTGELFF	TGTGCCAGTAGTACCCATCCAAATTCGAACACCGGGGAGCTGTTTTTT
TRBJ2-7	TRBD2	many	TRBV11-2	CASSELAGGSSYEQYF	TGTGCCAGCAGCGAATTAGCGGGGGGGAGCTCCTACGAGCAGTACTTC
TRBJ2-1	NA	many	TRBV4-1	CASSQAGLVLDEQFF	TGCGCCAGCAGCCAAGCTGGGCTAGTTTTAGATGAGCAGTTCTTC
TRBJ1-3	NA	NA	TRBV6-6	CASSQTKGGTGNTIYF	TGTGCCAGCAGCCAAACGAAGGGGGGAACTGGAAACACCATATATTTT
TRBJ1-1	NA	many	TRBV18	CASSGDRRNTEAFF	TGTGCCAGCTCAGGCGACAGGCGGAACACTGAAGCTTTCTTT
TRBJ2-1	TRBD2	many	TRBV29-1	CSVDTGLAGPQTYNEQFF	TGCAGCGTTGATACGGGACTAGCGGGACCCCAAACATACAATGAGCAGTTCTTC
TRBJ1-1	NA	few	TRBV6-4	CASSDSDNTEAFF	TGTGCCAGCAGTGACTCGGACAACACTGAAGCTTTCTTT
TRBJ2-7	NA	many	TRBV20-1	CSASMTGRLSYEQYF	TGCAGTGCTAGTATGACAGGGAGGCTCTCCTACGAGCAGTACTTC
TRBJ2-7	NA	NA	TRBV4-1	CASSPDEMMGLTYEQYF	TGCGCCAGCAGCCCAGACGAGATGATGGGGTTGACCTACGAGCAGTACTTC
TRBJ2-2	NA	medium-sized	TRBV27	CASSLTANTGELFF	TGTGCCAGCAGTTTGACAGCGAACACCGGGGAGCTGTTTTTT
TRBJ2-3	TRBD1	many	TRBV6-5	CASTPYGGTGADTQYF	TGTGCCAGCACCCCATACGGGGGGACAGGGGCAGATACGCAGTATTTT
TRBJ2-3	NA	many	TRBV12-3/TRBV12-4	CASTVWGTDTQYF	TGTGCCAGCACCGTTTGGGGGACAGATACGCAGTATTTT
TRBJ2-7	TRBD2	NA	TRBV5-1	CASSLEGVWSGGAGNEQYF	TGCGCCAGCAGCTTGGAAGGGGTATGGAGCGGGGGGGCCGGTAACGAGCAGTACTTC
TRBJ2-1	NA	many	TRBV2	CASWLGGNNEQFF	TGTGCCAGCTGGCTTGGGGGGAACAATGAGCAGTTTTTC
TRBJ1-1	NA	many	TRBV29-1	CSGRDTEAFF	TGCAGCGGAAGGGACACTGAAGCTTTCTTT
TRBJ2-1	TRBD2	many	TRBV7-6	CASSPPTGTRYNEQFF	TGTGCCAGCAGCCCTCCTACCGGGACTAGATACAATGAGCAGTTCTTC
TRBJ1-1	NA	few	TRBV11-2	CASSLQNTEAFF	TGTGCCAGCAGCCTACAGAACACTGAAGCTTTCTTT
TRBJ2-1	TRBD1	many	TRBV7-9	CASSLGQGSWSYNEQFF	TGTGCCAGCAGCTTAGGACAGGGAAGTTGGTCCTACAATGAGCAGTTCTTC
TRBJ2-6	NA	NA	TRBV5-4	CASSFDRSTSGANVLTF	TGTGCCAGCAGCTTTGACAGGTCCACTTCTGGGGCCAACGTCCTGACTTTC
TRBJ1-1	NA	many	TRBV7-9	CASSLFVNTEAFF	TGTGCCAGCAGCTTATTCGTGAACACTGAAGCTTTCTTT
TRBJ2-7	NA	few	TRBV4-1	CASSQVRSGVRDEQYF	TGCGCCAGCAGCCAAGTCCGATCCGGTGTCCGTGACGAGCAGTACTTC
TRBJ2-6	NA	medium-sized	TRBV7-8	CASSRISMDKFSGANVLTF	TGTGCCAGCAGCCGAATTAGCATGGACAAATTCTCTGGGGCCAACGTCCTGACTTTC
TRBJ2-5	NA	medium-sized	TRBV29-1	CSVEDVRGWQETQYF	TGCAGCGTTGAAGACGTCCGGGGTTGGCAAGAGACCCAGTACTTC
TRBJ2-3	TRBD1	many	TRBV20-1	CSASGQGAGADTQYF	TGCAGTGCTTCCGGACAGGGGGCGGGGGCAGATACGCAGTATTTT
TRBJ2-5	TRBD1	many	TRBV6-5	CASRPGTGFLETQYF	TGTGCCAGCAGGCCCGGGACAGGGTTTTTAGAGACCCAGTACTTC
TRBJ2-3	TRBD2	few	TRBV7-2	CASNKIAGALTDTQYF	TGTGCCAGCAACAAGATAGCGGGGGCCCTCACAGATACGCAGTATTTT